This paragraph covers one T cell receptor (beta chain) sequence. Its antigen remains unidentified. The entry originates in a study of T cells after yellow fever vaccination. TCRdb independently ran MiXCR on the 5' RACE reads; one entry per CDR3 protein. The sample carries hundreds of thousands of distinct CDR3 sequences, under 20% recorded once. CDR3 length: 13 residues. V was clipped by 5 bases and J by 10 bases; unmatched bases: 10. Germline lookup yields CDR1 DFQATT and CDR2 SNEGSKA (reference sequence). Study outcomes and limitations: Researchers cautioned that FACS-sorted repertoires could harbor abundant clonotypes contaminating from the bulk population.

The chain recombines TRBV20-1 with TRBJ2-4, with TRBD1 matching over 8 bases. Specimen: PBMCs, collected before the yellow fever booster vaccination. The sequence came from a man aged 18 to 29 who received the YFV17D yellow fever vaccine. The DNA for the CDR3 is TGCAGTGCTCCCGGACAGGGAAAGTCGATTCAGTACTTC. This codes for CSAPGQGKSIQYF.